The 18 T cell receptor beta chains below were found in one sample sequenced in a study of cytomegalovirus exposure and HLA in healthy donors. PCR primers comprised 60 Vbeta and 13 Jbeta primers. Some clones are missing from TCRdb's copy, which holds only in-frame ones; the method was immunoSEQ multiplex PCR. The repertoire consists of 180,000 or so clones, with 9.5% occurring once and the leading ten covering roughly 1.4%. Material: PBMCs. The receptors were sampled from a woman younger than 45 in good health and CMV-seropositive.

This chain uses TRBV6-6 with TRBJ1-1, with 8 bases identical to TRBD1. The V gene's germline CDR1 is MNHNY and CDR2 SVGAGI (reference sequence). The CDR3 contains 13 residues. Losses at the gene ends were 6 bases for V and 6 bases for J; bases not matched to a gene: 6. The CDR3 sequence: CASSPTQGAEAFF. The CDR3 DNA reads TGTGCCAGCAGCCCAACACAGGGGGCTGAAGCTTTCTTT.

There are a few counts of this clone. This sequence joins TRBV4-2 and TRBJ2-2, with D tentatively TRBD2 (5 bases). Per germline, CDR1 LGHNA and CDR2 YNFKEQ. Deletions cut 1 base from V and 4 bases from J, with 10 bases between. The CDR3 sequence is 15 residues long. The CDR3 here is CASSQAGRRTGELFF. CDR3 nucleotide sequence: TGTGCCAGCAGCCAAGCGGGAAGACGCACCGGGGAGCTGTTTTTT.

The J gene is TRBJ2-7, the V gene TRBV18, with a possible D match to TRBD2 (5 bases). The V gene lost 2 bases and the J gene lost 5 bases, with 10 bases spanning the gap. The CDR3 has 13 amino acids. Germline CDR1 KGHSH, CDR2 LQKENI. The CDR3 bases are TGTGCCAGCTCACCATATAGCGCCCACGAGCAGTACTTC. It specifies CASSPYSAHEQYF.

The genes are TRBV6-6 and TRBJ2-3, with D perhaps TRBD2 (6 bases). The CDR3 covers 14 residues. Germline V lookup: CDR1 MNHNY, CDR2 SVGAGI (reference sequence). V lost 9 bases and J 1 base, leaving 14 bases between the germline ends. The CDR3 region has the DNA TGTGCCAGTCGAGGAGGGCAGGGCACAGATACGCAGTATTTT. This gives the protein CASRGGQGTDTQYF.

There are a few counts of this clone. The chain has TRBV28 and TRBJ1-1; D not resolved. CDR1 and CDR2 (germline): MDHEN, SYDVKM. The CDR3 loop spans 14 amino acids. V shed 7 bases and J shed 3 bases, with 15 bases lying between them. In nucleotides, the CDR3 is TGTGCCAGCATTGGAGGGTTCAGGTACACTGAAGCTTTCTTT. It is translated as CASIGGFRYTEAFF.

A note on this clone: A read error may produce the germline difference seen at one junction end. The chain combines TRBV27 with TRBJ1-2; D perhaps matches TRBD1 (5 bases). There are 13 residues in the CDR3. CDR1 and CDR2 (germline): MNHEY, SMNVEV (reference sequence). The CDR3 here is CASSFSRDSVTSF. CDR3 bases: TGTGCCAGCAGTTTCTCCAGGGACTCCGTTACCTCCTTC.

This clone has more than one count but fewer than ten. A much larger clone lies one base from this, so it may be a read error. The V and J genes are TRBV5-4 and TRBJ1-2; a possible D gene is TRBD1 (6 bases). The CDR3 is 14 residues long. Germline-derived CDR1 and CDR2 are SGHNT and YYREEE (reference sequence). Trimming stripped 0 bases from V and 4 bases from J, with 10 bases between. The CDR3 sequence is CASSLGQGIYGYTF. CDR3 DNA sequence: TGTGCCAGCAGCTTGGGGCAGGGGATCTATGGCTACACCTTC.

The V and J genes are TRBV5-5 and TRBJ2-7; D is perhaps TRBD2 (6 bases). The V and J ends lost 4 bases and 2 bases respectively, with 19 bases between them. The germline gives CDR1 SGHKS, CDR2 YYEKEE (reference sequence). The CDR3 is 16 amino acids. CDR3: CASSPPWGDGTYEQYF. CDR3 nucleotide sequence: TGTGCCAGCAGCCCACCCTGGGGGGACGGAACCTACGAGCAGTACTTC.

This clone was detected a few times. This sequence joins TRBV19 and TRBJ2-7; 9 bases agree with TRBD1. The CDR3 length is 16 residues. CDR1 LNHDA and CDR2 SQIVND come from the germline V gene (reference sequence). The V and J ends lost 4 bases and 0 bases, in that order; junction bases with no gene match: 7. The CDR3 loop is CASSTGTGTLSYEQYF. The DNA of the CDR3 is TGTGCCAGTAGTACCGGGACAGGGACCCTCTCCTACGAGCAGTACTTC.

This clone has more than one count but fewer than ten. The chain carries TRBV5-4 and TRBJ2-1; 7 nucleotides line up with TRBD2. CDR3 length equals 19 residues. The germline CDR1 and CDR2 sequences are SGHNT and YYREEE (reference sequence). J gave up 4 bases and V 3 bases, and 19 bases lay outside the gene matches. CDR3 sequence (DNA): TGTGCCAGCAGCTGGGGGGGAACAGACTCCCCATTATTTTACAATGAGCAGTTCTTC. Protein product: CASSWGGTDSPLFYNEQFF.

The V call is TRBV4-1, the J call TRBJ1-3; D not resolved. This CDR3 spans 17 amino acids. The germline V gene has CDR1 MGHRA and CDR2 YSYEKL. Trimming took 1 base from V and 0 from J, leaving 13 bases between them. The CDR3 sequence is CASSQGSSGFSGNTIYF. The DNA for the CDR3 is TGCGCCAGCAGCCAAGGGTCCTCAGGATTCTCTGGAAACACCATATATTTT.

V is TRBV6-1 and J is TRBJ2-7; the D gene is possibly TRBD2 (5 bases). V lost 7 bases and J 3 bases, leaving 16 bases between the germline ends. This CDR3 region has 14 residues. The V gene's germline CDR1 is MNHNS and CDR2 SASEGT. CDR3 sequence (DNA): TGTGCCAGCACCGACGGAGAACTAGACTACGAGCAGTACTTC. Translating gives CASTDGELDYEQYF.

The chain combines TRBV9 with TRBJ2-5; no reliable D call. The CDR3 spans 14 residues. From germline, CDR1 is SGDLS and CDR2 YYNGEE. Trimming left V 0 bases short and J 3 bases short, with 9 bases between. CDR3 residues: CASSVGAAKETQYF. In DNA form, the CDR3 reads TGTGCCAGCAGCGTAGGGGCAGCTAAAGAGACCCAGTACTTC.

This sequence joins TRBV29-1 and TRBJ2-7; no reliable D call. There are 12 residues in the CDR3. Germline V gene data show CDR1 as SQVTM and CDR2 as ANQGSEA. Trimming stripped 4 bases from V and 2 bases from J, with 9 bases between. DNA of the CDR3: TGCAGCGTTGTTAGCAGTCCCTACGAGCAGTACTTC. Protein sequence: CSVVSSPYEQYF.

This clone showed up just a few times. The chain carries TRBV6-1 and TRBJ1-5, with D possibly being TRBD1 (5 bases). Trimming stripped 10 bases from V and 5 bases from J, with 18 bases between. CDR1 is MNHNS, CDR2 SASEGT, per germline. The CDR3 has 14 amino acids. The CDR3, as DNA: TGTGCCACCGTGACCCCCGACAGATATCAGCCCCAGCATTTT. Translating gives CATVTPDRYQPQHF.

CDR3 nucleotide sequence: TGTGCCAGCAGCTCGGGTTCTCGCGGGGAGACCCAGTACTTC. Amino acids: CASSSGSRGETQYF. This chain uses TRBV7-6 with TRBJ2-5; perhaps TRBD2 as D (5 bases). The CDR3 consists of 14 residues. Trimming took off 4 bases at V and 5 bases at J, with 14 bases between the two ends. Germline values: CDR1 SGHVS, CDR2 FNYEAQ.

The chain couples TRBV9 to TRBJ1-4; 7 nucleotides agree with TRBD1. The trim removed 4 bases at V and 8 bases at J, leaving 11 bases unmatched. Per the germline V gene, CDR1 is SGDLS and CDR2 is YYNGEE. This CDR3 has 15 residues. CDR3 bases: TGTGCCAGCAGCCCCCGGGACAGAGAAGGGGAAAAACTGTTTTTT. This codes for CASSPRDREGEKLFF.

The gene calls are TRBV29-1 and TRBJ2-7, with D unresolved. Germline loops: CDR1 SQVTM, CDR2 ANQGSEA. The CDR3 spans 11 residues. Trimming left V 4 bases short and J 3 bases short, with 7 bases between. In DNA, the CDR3 is TGCAGCGTTGCCGAGCGCTACGAGCAGTACTTC. Its translation: CSVAERYEQYF.